Listed here is a single T cell receptor beta chain. Assay used: immunoSEQ multiplex PCR; TCRdb lists only in-frame clones, some missing. This sample carries about 180,000 clones, about 87% of them seen once, and the ten largest clones take more than 3.5%. These data are taken from a study of blood T cell repertoires in COVID-19. Study context: The United States, Italy and Spain provided the acute and convalescent COVID-19 samples. Sources were T cells, B-cell-depleted T cells, or PBMCs; the material itself was cDNA or gDNA.

CDR1 and CDR2 (germline): GTSNPN, SVGIG (reference sequence). Trimming removed 5 bases from V and 6 bases from J, with 19 bases in between. CDR3 length: 14 residues. This sequence joins TRBV30 and TRBJ2-5; D uncertain. Sequencing used peripheral blood. The receptor comes from a woman aged 25-40 years with acute or convalescent COVID-19. CDR3 sequence (DNA): TGTGCCTGGGCCCCCGACTTTCTAAAGAAGACCCAGTACTTC. It translates to CAWAPDFLKKTQYF.